This TCR beta chain originates from a study of CD8 T cells in Susac syndrome. An input of roughly 0.5 to 1 ug of RNA was subjected to reverse transcription using random hexamers. A single record per CDR3 protein comes from TCRdb applying MiXCR to the immunoSEQ multiplex PCR reads. The table shows under 200,000 distinct CDR3 sequences, with roughly 96% occurring only once. This CDR3 has 12 residues. From germline, CDR1 is MNHEY and CDR2 SMNVEV (reference sequence). Trimming cost V 8 bases and J 0 bases, with 5 bases left between them. This sequence originates from a human donor in good health. Sequencing was done on a sample of CD4+ T cells from PBMCs. The chain links TRBV27 to TRBJ1-5, with D unresolved. CDR3 in DNA: TGTGCCAGCGGATATAGCAATCAGCCCCAGCATTTT. This encodes CASGYSNQPQHF.